This T cell receptor beta chain was profiled in a study of human T cells and chemical hapten exposure. Study at large: Patients were mainly female, each with alopecia areata, totalis or universalis. The study traced per-sample TCR yield variation mainly to small differences in pooled library volumes.

Time point of the sample: patch test 1, 2 weeks after DPC sensitization. Treatment: therapeutic diphenylcyclopropenone sensitization with weekly scalp DPC. Investigators collected blood before applying each patch test. Sequencing started from total RNA isolated from unfractionated whole blood. CDR1 and CDR2 (germline): LGHDT, YNNKEL (reference sequence). The V gene lost 4 bases and the J gene lost 4 bases, with 11 bases spanning the gap. The CDR3 has 14 amino acids. The sample holds a few counts of this clonotype. TCRdb passed the RACE reads through MiXCR, listing each CDR3 protein once. The sample holds 150,000 to 200,000 distinct CDR3 sequences, around 15% seen once.

The chain recombines TRBV3-1 with TRBJ2-1; D is undetermined. The sequencing here drew on whole blood, taken in connection with sensitization to the hapten diphenylcyclopropenone (DPC). This clonotype was obtained from a woman aged 30 to 39 with alopecia areata. Some clones in this sample may be carry-over from other donors' samples. The CDR3 nucleotides read TGTGCCAGCAGCCGACTTGGGGAATACAATGAGCAGTTCTTC. This encodes CASSRLGEYNEQFF.